The clone carrying this T cell receptor beta chain was recorded a few times. Per germline, CDR1 LNHDA and CDR2 SQIVND (reference sequence). V lost 7 bases to trimming and J lost 4 bases; unmatched junction nucleotides: 9. The CDR3 sequence is 16 residues long. The data originate from a study of patients and donors after allogeneic stem cell transplantation. TCRdb reprocessed the RT-PCR reads with MiXCR, giving one entry per CDR3 protein. This sample has about 230,000 distinct CDR3 sequences, with 13% to 15% found just once. This chain joins TRBV19 and TRBJ2-4, with TRBD1 matching 11 bases. The sample comprised blood, either unsorted or a sorted T cell fraction (not recorded which). This receptor was taken from a human donor who was either an allogeneic HSCT recipient or a stem cell or donor lymphocyte infusion donor (not recorded which). It is not recorded whose cells these are; they may come from a transplant donor. This CDR3 reads CASKGQGGFAKNIQYF. CDR3 DNA: TGTGCCAGTAAGGGACAGGGGGGTTTTGCGAAAAACATTCAGTACTTC.